These 16 T cell receptor beta chains originate from one sample sequenced in a study of cytomegalovirus exposure and HLA in healthy donors. The PCR was carried out with 60 Vbeta primers and 13 Jbeta primers. Profiling relied on immunoSEQ multiplex PCR, and the TCRdb table lists in-frame clones only, not all of them. Of approximately 73,000 clones in the sample, 79% are singletons; the top ten hold about 20%. Material: PBMCs. The receptors were sampled from a woman between 35 and 50 years old in good health and CMV-seropositive.

This rearrangement joins TRBV10-3 to TRBJ1-2; 8 nucleotides align to TRBD1. V trimming: 6 bases; J trimming: 0 bases; junction bases outside the gene matches: 0. The CDR3 contains 13 residues. Germline V gene data show CDR1 as ENHRY and CDR2 as SYGVKD. The DNA for the CDR3 is TGTGCCATCAGGACAGGGGCTAACTATGGCTACACCTTC. The encoded protein is CAIRTGANYGYTF.

This chain joins TRBV25-1 and TRBJ1-6; possibly TRBD1 for D (5 bases). In germline, CDR1 is MGHDK, CDR2 SYGVNS. V lost 7 bases to trimming and J lost 8 bases, with 21 bases between them. The CDR3 has 16 amino acids. The CDR3: CASNICRASIYSPLHF. CDR3 bases: TGTGCCAGCAACATTTGCAGGGCCTCCATTTATTCACCCCTCCACTTT.

V usage is TRBV5-1 and J usage is TRBJ2-5; the match to TRBD2 covers 10 bases. CDR1 and CDR2 from the germline V gene are SGHRS and YFSETQ. V dropped 4 bases and J dropped 4; count of bases not matched to a gene: 16. There are 18 residues in the CDR3. The CDR3 region is CASSPGSSSGGAGETQYF. The DNA of the CDR3 is TGCGCCAGCAGCCCAGGAAGCTCCAGCGGGGGGGCGGGAGAGACCCAGTACTTC.

The V call is TRBV30, the J call TRBJ1-4, with D unclear. This CDR3 has 13 residues. CDR1 is GTSNPN, CDR2 SVGIG, per germline (reference sequence). Trimming took 2 bases from V and 7 from J, leaving 11 bases between them. As DNA, the CDR3 is TGTGCCTGGAGTCGACGCAGAGGTGAAAAACTGTTTTTT. Protein sequence: CAWSRRRGEKLFF.

This clone was observed a handful of times. The chain joins TRBV7-2 to TRBJ2-7; 10 positions match TRBD2. Per the germline V gene, CDR1 is SGHTA and CDR2 is FQGNSA. The junction had 8 bases not matched to a gene; V was cut back by 2 bases and J by 7 bases. This CDR3 comprises 15 residues. This CDR3 is CASSLRLAGGSEQYF. In DNA, the CDR3 is TGTGCCAGCAGCTTACGACTAGCGGGCGGAAGTGAGCAGTACTTC.

CDR3 sequence reads: CASSLKDRTEAFF. In DNA form, the CDR3 reads TGCGCCAGCAGCTTAAAGGACAGGACTGAAGCTTTCTTT. The chain combines TRBV5-1 with TRBJ1-1; 7 bases fit TRBD1. CDR3 length: 13 residues. Per the germline V gene, CDR1 is SGHRS and CDR2 is YFSETQ. V lost 2 bases and J lost 5; bases outside the gene matches: 3.

The J gene is TRBJ1-5, the V gene TRBV5-1; 10 bases line up with TRBD1. V lost 4 bases and J lost 3; bases outside the gene matches: 7. The CDR3 runs to 16 residues. Germline assignment: CDR1 SGHRS and CDR2 YFSETQ. The chain's CDR3 is CASSTDRGLSNQPQHF. The CDR3 DNA follows: TGCGCCAGCAGCACAGACAGGGGGCTGTCCAATCAGCCCCAGCATTTT.

The chain joins TRBV4-2 to TRBJ2-7, with D maybe TRBD2 (6 bases). CDR3 length: 15 amino acids. The V gene lost 3 bases and the J gene lost 4 bases, with 16 bases spanning the gap. Germline V gene sequence: CDR1 LGHNA, CDR2 YNFKEQ. The CDR3 region has the DNA TGTGCCAGCAGCCAGGGAGGACTTCTGAGTTACGAGCAGTACTTC. It codes for CASSQGGLLSYEQYF.

This clone has more than one count but fewer than ten. The V gene is TRBV7-6, the J gene TRBJ2-1; weak D call: TRBD2 (5 bases). The CDR3 runs 14 residues. V lost 4 bases, J lost 11 bases, and 18 bases lay in between. Per the germline V gene, CDR1 is SGHVS and CDR2 is FNYEAQ. CDR3 region: CASSYRTGNDKQFF. The CDR3 nucleotides read TGTGCCAGCAGCTATCGGACTGGCAATGATAAGCAGTTCTTC.

The V gene is TRBV5-4, the J gene TRBJ2-7; 7 bases map to TRBD1. The CDR3 runs 15 residues. Germline V gene data show CDR1 as SGHNT and CDR2 as YYREEE (reference sequence). With V trimmed by 4 bases and J by 0 bases, 7 bases remained unmatched. CDR3 protein: CASSLGQRTSYEQYF. In DNA form, the CDR3 reads TGTGCCAGCAGCCTGGGACAGCGTACCTCCTACGAGCAGTACTTC.

The rearrangement joins TRBV2 to TRBJ2-7; 9 bases are shared with TRBD1. Per the germline V gene, CDR1 is SNHLY and CDR2 is FYNNEI. This CDR3 contains 13 residues. V lost 8 bases to trimming and J lost 4 bases; unmatched junction nucleotides: 6. As DNA, the CDR3 is TGTGCCAGCCGGGACAGGGTTTCTTACGAGCAGTACTTC. Translating it yields CASRDRVSYEQYF.

This chain uses TRBV6-5 with TRBJ2-6; D is perhaps TRBD1 (5 bases). V was cut by 3 bases and J by 2 bases, with 11 bases left in between. Germline CDR1 and CDR2: MNHEY and SVGAGI. CDR3 length: 16 residues. Here the CDR3 DNA reads TGTGCCAGCAGTTATGGTCTGACAGCTGGGGCCAACGTCCTGACTTTC. Protein product: CASSYGLTAGANVLTF.

The chain joins TRBV30 to TRBJ1-4, with 11 bases lining up with TRBD1. Losses at the gene ends were 4 bases for V and 10 bases for J; bases not matched to a gene: 8. There are 14 residues in the CDR3. The germline CDR1 and CDR2 sequences are GTSNPN and SVGIG (reference sequence). The CDR3 DNA reads as TGTGCCTGGAACACGGGACAGGGGGGCGGAAAACTGTTTTTT. It encodes CAWNTGQGGGKLFF.

The chain joins TRBV5-1 to TRBJ2-7, with 14 positions matching TRBD2. The length of the CDR3 is 18 residues. Trimming cost V 3 bases and J 0 bases; bases outside gene matches: 8. CDR1 SGHRS and CDR2 YFSETQ come from the germline V gene. The CDR3 region is CASSSGLAGGQSSYEQYF. In DNA form, the CDR3 reads TGCGCCAGCAGCTCAGGACTAGCGGGAGGACAAAGCTCCTACGAGCAGTACTTC. Drawing the rest from reference TRBV5-1 and TRBJ2-7, the complete variable domain is KAGVTQTPRYLIKTRGQQVTLSCSPISGHRSVSWYQQTPGQGLQFLFEYFSETQRNKGNFPGRFSGRQFSNSRSEMNVSTLELGDSALYLCASSSGLAGGQSSYEQYFGPGTRLTVT.

The chain joins TRBV23-1 to TRBJ1-2; D gene unclear. TRBV23-1 is an open reading frame whose function is uncertain. The V end lost 9 bases, the J end lost 2 bases, and 10 bases lay between the germline ends. The CDR3 is 12 amino acids. The CDR3 sequence: CASPQKNYGYTF. The CDR3 coding sequence is TGCGCCAGTCCACAGAAGAACTATGGCTACACCTTC.

The J gene is TRBJ2-7, the V gene TRBV5-1; 7 positions agree with TRBD1. The ends lost 3 bases at V and 3 bases at J; junction bases unmatched: 3. There are 13 residues in the CDR3. Germline loops: CDR1 SGHRS, CDR2 YFSETQ. CDR3 in DNA: TGCGCCAGCAGCTGGGACAGCCACTACGAGCAGTACTTC. Protein: CASSWDSHYEQYF. Full variable domain (remainder filled in from reference TRBV5-1 and TRBJ2-7): KAGVTQTPRYLIKTRGQQVTLSCSPISGHRSVSWYQQTPGQGLQFLFEYFSETQRNKGNFPGRFSGRQFSNSRSEMNVSTLELGDSALYLCASSWDSHYEQYFGPGTRLTVT.